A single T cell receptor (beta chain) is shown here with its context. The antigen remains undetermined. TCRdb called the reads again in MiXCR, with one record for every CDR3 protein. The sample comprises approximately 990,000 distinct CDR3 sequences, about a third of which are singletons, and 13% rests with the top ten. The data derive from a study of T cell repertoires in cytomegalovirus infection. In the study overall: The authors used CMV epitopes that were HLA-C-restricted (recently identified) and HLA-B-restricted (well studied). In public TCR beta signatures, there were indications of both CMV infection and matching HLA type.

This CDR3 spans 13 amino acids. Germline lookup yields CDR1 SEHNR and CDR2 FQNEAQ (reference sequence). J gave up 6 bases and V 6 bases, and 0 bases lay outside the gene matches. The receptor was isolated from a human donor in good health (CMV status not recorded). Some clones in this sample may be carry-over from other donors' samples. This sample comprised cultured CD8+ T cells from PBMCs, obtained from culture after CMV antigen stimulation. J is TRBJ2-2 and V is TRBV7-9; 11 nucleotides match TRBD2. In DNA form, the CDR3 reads TGTGCCAGCAGGACTAGCGGGGCCGGGGAGCTGTTTTTT. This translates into CASRTSGAGELFF.